The 15 T cell receptor beta chains below come from one sample, sequenced in a study of CD8 T cells in Susac syndrome. RNA, at roughly 0.45 to 1 ug, was reverse transcribed with random hexamers. TCRdb analysed the immunoSEQ multiplex PCR reads with MiXCR anew, one entry per CDR3 protein. The data hold 150,000 to 200,000 distinct CDR3 sequences, with approximately 95% observed a single time. The specimen was CD4+ T cells from PBMCs. The receptor source for this set is a human donor with Susac syndrome.

This chain links TRBV6-2 or TRBV6-3 with TRBJ2-5, with 8 bases matching TRBD1. J lost 4 bases, V lost 5 bases, and 15 bases had no gene match. CDR1 is MNHEY and CDR2 is SVGEGT in the germline V gene. The CDR3 extends over 17 amino acids. The CDR3, as DNA: TGTGCCAGCAGTCCCGGTCAGGCAGGGGGCTTAGGAGAGACCCAGTACTTC. It codes for CASSPGQAGGLGETQYF.

The rearrangement links TRBV18 to TRBJ2-1; D is unresolved. Germline V gene data show CDR1 as KGHSH and CDR2 as LQKENI. V lost 1 base and J lost 2, with 3 bases in between. The CDR3 consists of 13 residues. Here the CDR3 DNA reads TGTGCCAGCTCACCACAGGCCTACAATGAGCAGTTCTTC. Translation: CASSPQAYNEQFF.

V is TRBV14 and J is TRBJ2-5; 9 bases map to TRBD1. This CDR3 spans 19 amino acids. Trimming removed 3 bases from V and 5 bases from J; junction bases left unmatched: 19. Germline values: CDR1 SGHDN, CDR2 FVKESK. The CDR3 loop is CASSQGTGGASIGTETQYF. DNA of the CDR3: TGTGCCAGCAGCCAGGGAACAGGGGGCGCGTCGATAGGAACGGAGACCCAGTACTTC.

This chain links TRBV30 with TRBJ2-1; D is unresolved. Trimming left V 0 bases short and J 4 bases short, with 7 bases between. The CDR3 has 13 residues. The germline V gene has CDR1 GTSNPN and CDR2 SVGIG (reference sequence). CDR3 sequence reads: CAWSVGQYNEQFF. The CDR3 region has the DNA TGTGCCTGGAGTGTAGGGCAGTACAATGAGCAGTTCTTC. Based on the CDR3 plus reference TRBV30 and TRBJ2-1, the full variable domain is SQTIHQWPATLVQPVGSPLSLECTVEGTSNPNLYWYRQAAGRGLQLLFYSVGIGQISSEVPQNLSASRPQDRQFILSSKKLLLSDSGFYLCAWSVGQYNEQFFGPGTRLTVL.

The chain recombines TRBV18 with TRBJ2-7; 8 nucleotides line up with TRBD1. The CDR3 has 15 amino acids. Germline V gene data show CDR1 as KGHSH and CDR2 as LQKENI. V lost 4 bases to trimming and J lost 1 base; unmatched junction nucleotides: 6. The CDR3 DNA reads TGTGCCAGCTCACATCAGGACAGGGTATCCTACGAGCAGTACTTC. Translating gives CASSHQDRVSYEQYF.

To note about this clonotype: Mismatch with germline at one junction end may stem from a read error. The chain couples TRBV28 to TRBJ2-3, with a weak D call TRBD2 (6 bases). The CDR3 length is 14 residues. The germline V gene encodes CDR1 MDHEN and CDR2 SYDVKM. CDR3 sequence (DNA): TGTGCCAGCAGTATATGGGACTTCGCAGGGTCGCAGTATTTT. This encodes CASSIWDFAGSQYF.

The CDR3 nucleotides are TGTGCCAGCAGCACTTGGACAGTTTACGAGCAGTACTTC. Translating gives CASSTWTVYEQYF. The chain links TRBV7-2 to TRBJ2-7, with D maybe TRBD1 (6 bases). This CDR3 comprises 13 residues. V shed 5 bases and J shed 4 bases, with 12 bases lying between them. Germline-derived CDR1 and CDR2 are SGHTA and FQGNSA.

The chain links TRBV7-9 to TRBJ2-5; D is uncertain. CDR3 length: 15 residues. Trimming left V 6 bases short and J 2 bases short, with 16 bases between. Germline loops: CDR1 SEHNR, CDR2 FQNEAQ (reference sequence). CDR3 nucleotide sequence: TGTGCCAGCAGTCTCCCCGGATCGACTCAAGAGACCCAGTACTTC. It is translated as CASSLPGSTQETQYF.

The chain joins TRBV20-1 to TRBJ1-5; tentative D call: TRBD1 (5 bases). Per germline, CDR1 DFQATT and CDR2 SNEGSKA (reference sequence). Between the trimmed V and J ends, which lost 5 bases and 5 bases, there was a span of 7 bases. The CDR3 consists of 11 residues. The DNA for the CDR3 is TGCAGTGCTCAGACAGATCAGCCCCAGCATTTT. Protein: CSAQTDQPQHF.

V usage is TRBV29-1 and J usage is TRBJ2-1; 9 bases line up with TRBD2. The CDR3 runs to 12 residues. From germline, CDR1 is SQVTM and CDR2 ANQGSEA. With 6 bases clipped from V and 10 bases from J, the junction kept 7 bases outside the gene matches. The CDR3 DNA reads as TGCAGCGTGCGGGCCGCGGGGGGGGAGCAGTTCTTC. Its protein is CSVRAAGGEQFF.

The chain links TRBV28 to TRBJ1-5, with 7 bases identical to TRBD1. Germline CDR1 reads MDHEN; CDR2 reads SYDVKM. J was trimmed by 1 base and V by 1 base; bases with no gene match: 1. The CDR3 has 15 amino acids. CDR3 bases: TGTGCCAGCAGTTTATACAGGGGCAGCAATCAGCCCCAGCATTTT. It encodes CASSLYRGSNQPQHF.

V is TRBV20-1 and J is TRBJ2-1, with D unresolved. V was cut by 3 bases and J by 7 bases, with 7 bases left in between. Per germline, CDR1 DFQATT and CDR2 SNEGSKA (reference sequence). This CDR3 contains 11 residues. The CDR3, as DNA: TGCAGTGCTAGGGTTGGGAATGAGCAGTTCTTC. Its protein is CSARVGNEQFF.

The gene calls are TRBV25-1 and TRBJ2-3, with 8 bases that match TRBD1. The V gene's germline CDR1 is MGHDK and CDR2 SYGVNS. The CDR3 has 16 amino acids. J gave up 2 bases and V 6 bases, and 10 bases lay outside the gene matches. The chain's CDR3 is CASRPRTGWNTDTQYF. The CDR3 DNA reads TGTGCCAGCAGGCCTAGGACAGGGTGGAACACAGATACGCAGTATTTT.

The sample holds one count of this clonotype. This chain links TRBV28 with TRBJ2-4, with D possibly being TRBD1 or TRBD2 (6 bases each). From germline, CDR1 is MDHEN and CDR2 SYDVKM. The CDR3 consists of 14 residues. Trimming stripped 2 bases from V and 9 bases from J, with 14 bases between. CDR3 protein: CASSLRGAQGIQYF. The CDR3 coding sequence is TGTGCCAGCAGTTTAAGGGGGGCTCAGGGCATTCAGTACTTC.

The rearrangement joins TRBV6-6 to TRBJ1-6, with TRBD1 identical over 9 bases. This CDR3 is built from 16 residues. V lost 5 bases to trimming and J lost 9 bases; unmatched junction nucleotides: 11. The germline V gene encodes CDR1 MNHNY and CDR2 SVGAGI (reference sequence). The CDR3 protein is CASSPPGQGQSSPLHF. CDR3 nucleotides: TGTGCCAGCAGTCCGCCGGGACAGGGTCAGTCTTCACCCCTCCACTTT.